Listed here are 27 T cell receptor beta chains from one sample, sequenced in a study of cytomegalovirus exposure and HLA in healthy donors. The PCR employed 60 Vbeta primers together with 13 Jbeta primers. Data came from immunoSEQ multiplex PCR; TCRdb stores just in-frame clones and leaves some out. The sample has under 200,000 clones, roughly 74% seen once. Sequenced: PBMCs. The receptors were sampled from a woman aged 25 to 39 in good health and CMV-seronegative.

V usage is TRBV21-1 and J usage is TRBJ1-5; the table names TRBD1, a call not compared with the DNA. TRBV21-1 is shown as a pseudogene. The CDR3 has 21 amino acids. The CDR3 coding sequence is TGTGCCAGCAGCAAAGAATTGTGGAACAGGGGGCCGTGGATGGGCAATCAGCCCCAGCATTTT. This codes for CASSKELWNRGPWMGNQPQHF.

The V gene is TRBV19, the J gene TRBJ2-7; D may be TRBD2 (5 bases). V shed 1 base and J shed 2 bases, with 12 bases lying between them. Looked up from germline, CDR1 is LNHDA and CDR2 is SQIVND (reference sequence). This CDR3 contains 15 residues. The CDR3 loop reads CASSIGLATTYEQYF. CDR3 sequence (DNA): TGTGCCAGTAGTATAGGGCTAGCCACAACCTACGAGCAGTACTTC.

DNA of the CDR3: TGTGCCAGCAGTGATGCTACTAGTTTGCTCGAGCAGTACTTC. Protein: CASSDATSLLEQYF. The V and J genes are TRBV27 and TRBJ2-7; a possible D gene is TRBD2 (5 bases). The CDR3 is 14 residues long. Trimming left V 5 bases short and J 6 bases short, with 17 bases between. Germline CDR1 MNHEY, CDR2 SMNVEV (reference sequence).

This clone has a handful of counts. V gene TRBV19 combines with J gene TRBJ1-2, with D perhaps matching TRBD1 (5 bases). This CDR3 is built from 15 residues. The germline V and J ends were trimmed by 1 base and 0 bases, with 9 bases remaining between them. CDR1 LNHDA and CDR2 SQIVND come from the germline V gene (reference sequence). CDR3 in DNA: TGTGCCAGTAGTATAGTTGGGGCGGCTAACTATGGCTACACCTTC. It encodes CASSIVGAANYGYTF.

This clone was seen a few times. The V gene is TRBV5-1, the J gene TRBJ1-1; D gene ambiguous. V shed 1 base and J shed 2 bases, with 3 bases lying between them. CDR1 is SGHRS, CDR2 YFSETQ, per germline. The length of the CDR3 is 12 residues. The CDR3 protein is CASSLTNTEAFF. CDR3 DNA: TGCGCCAGCAGCTTGACAAACACTGAAGCTTTCTTT.

This clone was observed a single time. As DNA, the CDR3 is TGTGCCAGCAGGGGACTAGCGGGAGAGGTAGATACGCAGTATTTT. Amino acids: CASRGLAGEVDTQYF. This chain joins TRBV2 and TRBJ2-3, with TRBD2 matching 14 bases. The ends lost 6 bases at V and 5 bases at J; junction bases unmatched: 4. Germline CDR1 is SNHLY and CDR2 is FYNNEI. This CDR3 comprises 15 residues.

CDR3 DNA: TGTGCCAGTAGTACGCCAACGACAGGGGGTTCTGAAAAACTGTTTTTT. Translating it yields CASSTPTTGGSEKLFF. The chain links TRBV19 to TRBJ1-4, with TRBD1 matching 9 bases. This CDR3 is built from 16 residues. V shed 4 bases, J shed 7 bases, and the junction held 10 bases outside the gene matches. Germline assignment: CDR1 LNHDA and CDR2 SQIVND (reference sequence).

The CDR3 DNA follows: TGTGCCAGCAGCTTTTGGCTAGCGGGGATATCCTACGAGCAGTACTTC. Its translation is CASSFWLAGISYEQYF. The chain carries TRBV5-6 and TRBJ2-7, with 9 bases matching TRBD2. Trimming cost V 2 bases and J 1 base; bases outside gene matches: 7. CDR3 length: 16 amino acids. Germline V CDR1 and CDR2: SGHDT, YYEEEE.

V gene TRBV6-6 combines with J gene TRBJ1-5; unclear D gene. This CDR3 has 14 residues. The germline CDR1 and CDR2 sequences are MNHNY and SVGAGI (reference sequence). Trimming shortened V by 6 bases and J by 0 bases, and 9 bases separated the two germline ends. CDR3 sequence (DNA): TGTGCCAGCAGGAGACAAAATAGCAATCAGCCCCAGCATTTT. Protein product: CASRRQNSNQPQHF.

This clone was found a few times. The chain uses TRBV27 and TRBJ2-2, with a possible D match to TRBD1 (5 bases). The CDR3 runs 17 residues. Per germline, CDR1 MNHEY and CDR2 SMNVEV (reference sequence). The V end lost 4 bases, the J end lost 6 bases, and 21 bases lay between the germline ends. CDR3: CASSSVRLGARSGELFF. CDR3 nucleotide sequence: TGTGCCAGCAGTTCTGTCCGATTAGGGGCGCGGTCCGGGGAGCTGTTTTTT.

This chain joins TRBV19 and TRBJ1-5; possible D gene TRBD1, 6 bases. V was pared by 6 bases and J by 4 bases, with 16 bases between. The CDR3 has 15 amino acids. CDR1 and CDR2 (germline): LNHDA, SQIVND (reference sequence). CDR3 nucleotide sequence: TGTGCCAGTAGCTCGGTGCAGGGGCTAAATCAGCCCCAGCATTTT. Protein: CASSSVQGLNQPQHF.

The chain combines TRBV7-9 with TRBJ2-5; 11 bases match TRBD1. V lost 5 bases, J lost 1 base, and 3 bases stayed unmatched. CDR3 size: 15 residues. Per the germline V gene, CDR1 is SEHNR and CDR2 is FQNEAQ (reference sequence). The CDR3 sequence is CASSPGTGGQETQYF. For the CDR3, the DNA is TGTGCCAGCAGCCCGGGGACAGGGGGCCAAGAGACCCAGTACTTC.

With regard to this clone: The CDR3 carries no conserved terminal phenylalanine or tryptophan, so it likely arises from a read error. The genes are TRBV19 and TRBJ1-5; 8 bases fit TRBD1. The CDR3 length is 14 residues. V shed 7 bases and J 6 bases; nucleotides not matched to a gene: 8. The V gene's germline CDR1 is LNHDA and CDR2 SQIVND (reference sequence). The CDR3 protein is CASISGGGSQPQHL. The DNA for the CDR3 is TGTGCCAGTATCTCAGGGGGCGGGAGTCAGCCCCAGCATCTT.

The chain links TRBV19 to TRBJ1-2; 7 positions match TRBD1. The CDR3 loop spans 14 amino acids. The V and J ends lost 0 bases and 5 bases, in that order; junction bases with no gene match: 3. Per germline, CDR1 LNHDA and CDR2 SQIVND (reference sequence). The CDR3 spells CASSIDGRGYGYTF. CDR3 nucleotides: TGTGCCAGTAGTATAGACGGCAGGGGGTATGGCTACACCTTC. The full variable domain, in which reference TRBV19 and TRBJ1-2 provide the parts outside the CDR3, is DGGITQSPKYLFRKEGQNVTLSCEQNLNHDAMYWYRQDPGQGLRLIYYSQIVNDFQKGDIAEGYSVSREKKESFPLTVTSAQKNPTAFYLCASSIDGRGYGYTFGSGTRLTVV.

The chain has TRBV6-1 and TRBJ2-1; possible D gene TRBD2, 7 bases. Germline CDR1 reads MNHNS; CDR2 reads SASEGT. V was cut by 4 bases and J by 4 bases, with 14 bases left in between. The CDR3 contains 15 residues. The CDR3 coding sequence is TGTGCCAGCAGTGGCGAACGGGGGGCTTACAATGAGCAGTTCTTC. It codes for CASSGERGAYNEQFF.

This sequence joins TRBV4-1 and TRBJ2-3; D perhaps matches TRBD2 (6 bases). Trimming removed 8 bases at V and 9 bases at J, with 15 bases between. This CDR3 has 12 residues. Looked up from germline, CDR1 is MGHRA and CDR2 is YSYEKL. This CDR3 is CASRGREGTQYF. The CDR3 DNA reads as TGCGCCAGCCGAGGGCGGGAAGGGACGCAGTATTTT.

The chain employs TRBV19 and TRBJ1-3; TRBD1 matches 9 bases. This CDR3 region has 17 residues. The germline V gene encodes CDR1 LNHDA and CDR2 SQIVND (reference sequence). The trim removed 1 base at V and 4 bases at J, leaving 8 bases unmatched. CDR3 amino acids: CASSIGRRTGDGNTIYF. The CDR3, as DNA: TGTGCCAGTAGTATAGGCCGAAGGACAGGGGACGGAAACACCATATATTTT.

The chain joins TRBV4-1 to TRBJ1-3; D call uncertain. There are 17 residues in the CDR3. Germline V gene data show CDR1 as MGHRA and CDR2 as YSYEKL. With 0 bases removed from V and 0 bases from J, the gap between germline ends came to 12 bases. CDR3 sequence reads: CASSQEAGLLSGNTIYF. The CDR3 bases are TGCGCCAGCAGCCAAGAAGCAGGCCTCCTCTCTGGAAACACCATATATTTT.

The chain is built from TRBV2 and TRBJ2-3, with D maybe TRBD1 (5 bases). CDR1 SNHLY and CDR2 FYNNEI come from the germline V gene. The ends were cut back, 2 bases at V and 0 bases at J, with 12 bases in the middle. The CDR3 runs 16 residues. The CDR3 nucleotides are TGTGCCAGCAGTGAACAGGGTCGCCTTAGCACAGATACGCAGTATTTT. Protein sequence: CASSEQGRLSTDTQYF.

This CDR3 is CASGGQGSNKQYF. DNA of the CDR3: TGTGCCAGCGGCGGACAGGGAAGTAATAAGCAGTACTTC. The rearrangement uses TRBV6-5 and TRBJ2-7; 8 positions agree with TRBD1. V dropped 8 bases and J dropped 8; count of bases not matched to a gene: 11. CDR1 and CDR2 (germline): MNHEY, SVGAGI. The CDR3 length is 13 residues.

This clone was counted between two and nine times. The V and J genes are TRBV7-2 and TRBJ1-2; tentatively, D is TRBD1 (5 bases). The germline CDR1 and CDR2 sequences are SGHTA and FQGNSA. This CDR3 is 13 amino acids long. V was clipped by 5 bases and J by 6 bases, with 13 bases between them. The CDR3 loop reads CASSPSLTDGYTF. The CDR3 DNA sequence: TGTGCCAGCAGCCCAAGCTTGACAGATGGCTACACCTTC. Combining the CDR3 with reference TRBV7-2 and TRBJ1-2 gives the whole variable domain GAGVSQSPSNKVTEKGKDVELRCDPISGHTALYWYRQSLGQGLEFLIYFQGNSAPDKSGLPSDRFSAERTGGSVSTLTIQRTQQEDSAVYLCASSPSLTDGYTFGSGTRLTVV.

This sequence joins TRBV2 and TRBJ1-1; no clear D. The germline V and J ends were trimmed by 6 bases and 4 bases, with 12 bases remaining between them. Germline CDR1 and CDR2: SNHLY and FYNNEI. The CDR3 is 13 residues long. The CDR3 spells CASRREGSTEAFF. The CDR3 nucleotides read TGTGCCAGCAGGAGGGAAGGTAGCACTGAAGCTTTCTTT.

The chain is built from TRBV29-1 and TRBJ2-3; D perhaps matches TRBD2 (5 bases). The CDR3 runs to 10 residues. Deletions cut 5 bases from V and 9 bases from J, with 9 bases between. CDR1 is SQVTM and CDR2 is ANQGSEA in the germline V gene. The CDR3 nucleotides read TGCAGCGTTCTTTCGGGAACGCAGTATTTT. Its translation: CSVLSGTQYF.

This clone was seen only once. The chain joins TRBV29-1 to TRBJ1-1; the match to TRBD1 covers 10 bases. From germline, CDR1 is SQVTM and CDR2 ANQGSEA. The V segment lost 3 bases and the J segment 0 bases; nucleotides outside the gene matches: 4. This CDR3 is built from 15 residues. The CDR3 region has the DNA TGCAGCGTTGAGTTGACAGGGGGCCTGAACACTGAAGCTTTCTTT. Its translation: CSVELTGGLNTEAFF.

The rearrangement uses TRBV10-2 and TRBJ2-5; no firm D call. V gave up 3 bases and J gave up 1 base, with 9 bases separating them. The CDR3 length is 14 residues. Germline V CDR1 and CDR2: WSHSY, SAAADI. The CDR3 DNA reads TGCGCCAGCAGTGATGTACAGTTCCAAGAGACCCAGTACTTC. Its protein is CASSDVQFQETQYF.

This clone was seen just once. The V gene is TRBV6-4, the J gene TRBJ1-6, with D unclear. Germline CDR1 reads MRHNA; CDR2 reads SNTAGT. Trimming took off 6 bases at V and 4 bases at J, with 13 bases between the two ends. The CDR3 sequence is 15 residues long. The CDR3 reads CASSGLGRYNSPLHF. The CDR3 DNA reads TGTGCCAGCAGCGGACTAGGACGGTATAATTCACCCCTCCACTTT.

This clone showed up just a few times. The chain employs TRBV9 and TRBJ2-1; a weak D match, TRBD2 (6 bases). The CDR3 totals 15 residues. V was shortened by 4 bases and J by 2 bases, with 13 bases between the two germline ends. Germline V lookup: CDR1 SGDLS, CDR2 YYNGEE. CDR3 loop: CASSSRGITYNEQFF. DNA of the CDR3: TGTGCCAGCAGCTCACGGGGGATTACCTACAATGAGCAGTTCTTC.